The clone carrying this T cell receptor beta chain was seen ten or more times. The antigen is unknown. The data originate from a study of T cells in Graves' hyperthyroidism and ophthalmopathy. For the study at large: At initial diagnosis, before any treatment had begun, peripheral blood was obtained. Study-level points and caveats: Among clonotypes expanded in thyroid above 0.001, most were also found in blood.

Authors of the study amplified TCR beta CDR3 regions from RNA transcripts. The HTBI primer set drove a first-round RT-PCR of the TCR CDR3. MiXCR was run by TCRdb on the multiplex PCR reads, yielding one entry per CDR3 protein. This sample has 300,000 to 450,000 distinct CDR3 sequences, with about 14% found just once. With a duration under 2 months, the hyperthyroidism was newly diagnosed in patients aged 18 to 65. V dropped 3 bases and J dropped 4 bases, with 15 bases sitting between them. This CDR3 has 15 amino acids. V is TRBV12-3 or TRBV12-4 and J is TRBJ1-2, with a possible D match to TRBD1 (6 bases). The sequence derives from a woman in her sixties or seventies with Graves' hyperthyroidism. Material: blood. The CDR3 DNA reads TGTGCCAGCAGTTTGGGGGGGCCCCTTAGCTATGGCTACACCTTC. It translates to CASSLGGPLSYGYTF.